These T cell receptor beta chains were read from a single sample in a study of blood T cell repertoires in COVID-19. Produced via immunoSEQ multiplex PCR; TCRdb's table is partial and in-frame only. In the table there are 210,000 or so clones, about 88% of which are singletons. Sequenced input: peripheral blood. The source is a woman in her thirties or forties with acute or convalescent COVID-19. The CDR3 runs from the conserved cysteine through the conserved F or W. A D gene is named only where the DNA matches it firmly. Rows may omit the clone size; those that give it use once, few, many or a size class.

V gene	D gene	J gene	clone size	CDR3 protein	CDR3 DNA
TRBV19	TRBD1	TRBJ1-5	NA	CASTRGTVNQPQHF	TGTGCCAGTACTCGCGGGACAGTCAATCAGCCCCAGCATTTT
TRBV5-8	NA	TRBJ2-1	NA	CASSFYGGRSYNEQFF	TGTGCCAGCAGCTTTTACGGGGGGCGCTCCTACAATGAGCAGTTCTTC
TRBV19	NA	TRBJ1-1	once	CASSRLLLMNTEAFF	TGTGCCAGTAGTCGCCTTCTACTCATGAACACTGAAGCTTTCTTT
TRBV27	NA	TRBJ1-6	once	CASSTGLSYNSPLHF	TGTGCCAGCAGCACAGGTCTCTCCTATAATTCACCCCTCCACTTT
TRBV10-3	NA	TRBJ1-1	NA	CAISESPDMNTEAFF	TGTGCCATCAGTGAGTCCCCAGACATGAACACTGAAGCTTTCTTT
TRBV30	TRBD1	TRBJ1-2	NA	CAWRDRGFGYGYTF	TGTGCCTGGAGGGACAGGGGTTTCGGCTATGGCTACACCTTC
TRBV9	TRBD1	TRBJ2-1	NA	CASSNGQGPNEQFF	TGTGCCAGCAGCAACGGACAGGGACCGAATGAGCAGTTCTTC
TRBV7-2	TRBD2	TRBJ2-2	NA	CASSPWTGGGRTGELFF	TGTGCCAGCAGCCCCTGGACCGGGGGGGGCCGCACCGGGGAGCTGTTTTTT
TRBV5-1	TRBD2	TRBJ2-2	once	CASSLEASGGELFF	TGCGCCAGCAGCTTGGAGGCTAGCGGTGGGGAGCTGTTTTTT
TRBV15	NA	TRBJ1-1	once	CATSRDQSRDTEAFF	TGTGCCACCAGCAGAGATCAAAGCCGGGACACTGAAGCTTTCTTT
TRBV6-5	TRBD2	TRBJ2-5	NA	CASLRGGVTKETQYF	TGTGCCAGCTTGCGGGGGGGCGTGACTAAGGAGACCCAGTACTTC
TRBV11-2	NA	TRBJ1-3	NA	CASSSVWRNTIYF	TGTGCCAGCAGCTCCGTTTGGCGAAACACCATATATTTT
TRBV27	TRBD1	TRBJ1-1	NA	CASSYGTGGTEAFF	TGTGCCAGCAGTTACGGGACAGGGGGCACTGAAGCTTTCTTT
TRBV7-2	NA	TRBJ1-2	NA	CASSVRVDAGYTF	TGTGCCAGCAGTGTGAGGGTGGACGCTGGCTACACCTTC
TRBV11-2	TRBD1	TRBJ1-6	NA	CASSSQGGRYRSSPLHF	TGTGCCAGCAGCTCACAGGGGGGCAGATATAGGAGTTCACCCCTCCACTTT
TRBV7-9	NA	TRBJ1-1	NA	CASSFGEGKEAFF	TGTGCCAGCAGCTTCGGGGAGGGTAAGGAAGCTTTCTTT
TRBV7-2	NA	TRBJ1-6	NA	CASSLDRNSPLHF	TGTGCCAGCAGCTTGGACAGAAATTCACCCCTCCACTTT